The 8 T cell receptor beta chains in this list originate from one sample, sequenced in a study of blood T cell repertoires in COVID-19. Method: immunoSEQ multiplex PCR; TCRdb's copy keeps in-frame clones and lacks some. The table shows about 78,000 clones, with more than 75% occurring only once. The sample taken for sequencing was peripheral blood. Receptors originate from a man aged 50 or older with active or convalescent COVID-19.

This clone was detected only once. This chain links TRBV11-2 with TRBJ2-5; tentative D call: TRBD2 (7 bases). The germline V gene has CDR1 SGHAT and CDR2 FQNNGV. Trimming shortened V by 1 base and J by 3 bases, and 15 bases separated the two germline ends. CDR3 length: 16 residues. CDR3 in amino acids: CASSLGVGGPEETQYF. The CDR3 DNA reads TGTGCCAGCAGCTTAGGTGTGGGGGGGCCGGAAGAGACCCAGTACTTC.

This chain uses TRBV27 with TRBJ2-7; D is ambiguous. Germline loops: CDR1 MNHEY, CDR2 SMNVEV (reference sequence). V gave up 4 bases and J gave up 6 bases, with 10 bases separating them. The CDR3 loop spans 12 amino acids. This chain's CDR3 is CASSSVLGEQYF. The CDR3 bases are TGTGCCAGCAGTTCGGTGCTCGGCGAGCAGTACTTC.

The chain carries TRBV7-9 and TRBJ2-5; 8 bases align to TRBD1. Germline lookup yields CDR1 SEHNR and CDR2 FQNEAQ (reference sequence). The CDR3 has 15 residues. The trim removed 7 bases at V and 2 bases at J, leaving 9 bases unmatched. As DNA, the CDR3 is TGTGCCAGCACCCCCCTCAGGGGGCCTCAAGAGACCCAGTACTTC. The encoded protein is CASTPLRGPQETQYF.

The sample holds a few counts of this clone. The gene calls are TRBV9 and TRBJ2-7, with 10 nucleotides matching TRBD1. V trimming: 0 bases; J trimming: 4 bases; junction bases outside the gene matches: 4. The CDR3 loop spans 15 amino acids. Germline-derived CDR1 and CDR2 are SGDLS and YYNGEE. CDR3 sequence (DNA): TGTGCCAGCAGCGTAGGGGGGACAGGGGCGTACGAGCAGTACTTC. This translates into CASSVGGTGAYEQYF.

This clone appeared many times. The V call is TRBV5-4, the J call TRBJ1-2; D possibly corresponds to TRBD1 (5 bases). Germline V gene data show CDR1 as SGHNT and CDR2 as YYREEE (reference sequence). The CDR3 extends over 15 amino acids. V was trimmed by 0 bases and J by 1 base, leaving 10 bases between them. For the CDR3, the DNA is TGTGCCAGCAGCTTGGATCAGGGTTATAACTATGGCTACACCTTC. This codes for CASSLDQGYNYGYTF.

The V call is TRBV9, the J call TRBJ2-7; TRBD2 is a possible D gene (6 bases). Germline CDR1 and CDR2: SGDLS and YYNGEE. V lost 0 bases and J lost 5, with 18 bases in between. CDR3 size: 16 residues. CDR3 sequence (DNA): TGTGCCAGCAGCGTAGGCGGGACGGGGGAAAACCACGAGCAGTACTTC. It is translated as CASSVGGTGENHEQYF.

This rearrangement joins TRBV28 to TRBJ2-3; 10 nucleotides line up with TRBD2. The CDR3 sequence is 15 residues long. J was trimmed by 5 bases and V by 5 bases; bases with no gene match: 7. CDR1 is MDHEN, CDR2 SYDVKM, per germline. The chain's CDR3 is CASSPSGGSRDTQYF. In DNA, the CDR3 is TGTGCCAGCAGTCCTAGCGGGGGCTCCCGAGATACGCAGTATTTT.

The chain combines TRBV4-1 with TRBJ1-1; perhaps TRBD1 as D (5 bases). With 0 bases removed from V and 11 bases from J, the gap between germline ends came to 10 bases. The CDR3 runs 12 residues. Germline loops: CDR1 MGHRA, CDR2 YSYEKL. CDR3 DNA sequence: TGCGCCAGCAGCCAAGACAGGGTGGCCGCTTTCTTT. It encodes CASSQDRVAAFF.